Given below is one TCR beta chain in context. In the original workflow: For nucleated cells, counts were estimated from reference gene primer amplification. The repertoire was sequenced with immunoSEQ multiplex PCR; TCRdb's copy has only in-frame clones and lacks some. That table supplies the V and J calls and clone size; D and trimming were determined from the DNA. The sample has more than 200,000 clones, roughly 90% seen once. This entry comes from a study of blood T cell repertoires in COVID-19. Across the study: Samples representing acute and convalescent COVID-19 were sourced from the United States, Italy and Spain. In each case, the material was cDNA or gDNA derived from T cells, B-cell-depleted T cells, or PBMCs.

CDR1 MNHEY and CDR2 SVGAGI come from the germline V gene. J lost 5 bases, V lost 6 bases, and 3 bases had no gene match. CDR3 size: 12 residues. This chain connects TRBV6-5 to TRBJ2-5, with TRBD1 matching 7 bases. The sequencing input was peripheral blood. The receptor was derived from a woman in her sixties or seventies with acute or convalescent COVID-19. The CDR3 nucleotides are TGTGCCAGCAGGACAGGGTTCGAGACCCAGTACTTC. It translates to CASRTGFETQYF.